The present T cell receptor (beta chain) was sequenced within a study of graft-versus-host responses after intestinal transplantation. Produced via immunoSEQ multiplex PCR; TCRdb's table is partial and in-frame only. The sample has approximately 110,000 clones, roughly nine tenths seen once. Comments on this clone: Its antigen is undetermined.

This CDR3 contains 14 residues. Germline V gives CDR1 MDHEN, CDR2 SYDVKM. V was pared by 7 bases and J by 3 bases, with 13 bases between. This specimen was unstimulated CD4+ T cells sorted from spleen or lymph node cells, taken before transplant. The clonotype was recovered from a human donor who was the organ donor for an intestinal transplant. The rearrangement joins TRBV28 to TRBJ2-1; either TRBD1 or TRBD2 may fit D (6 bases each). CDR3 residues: CASNLRGDYNEQFF. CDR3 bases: TGTGCCAGCAATCTAAGGGGGGACTACAATGAGCAGTTCTTC.